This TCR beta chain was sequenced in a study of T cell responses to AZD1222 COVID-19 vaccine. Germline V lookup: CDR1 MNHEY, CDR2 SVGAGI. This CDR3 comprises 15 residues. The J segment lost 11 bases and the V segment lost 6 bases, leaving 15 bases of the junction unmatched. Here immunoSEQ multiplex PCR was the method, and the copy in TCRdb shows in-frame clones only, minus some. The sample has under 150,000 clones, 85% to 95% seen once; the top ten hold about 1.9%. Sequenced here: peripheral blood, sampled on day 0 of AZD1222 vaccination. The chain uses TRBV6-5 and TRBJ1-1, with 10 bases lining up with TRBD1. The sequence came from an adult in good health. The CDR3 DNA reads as TGTGCCAGCAGCTCTCCAAGACAGGGGGCGCCGGGGGCTTTCTTT. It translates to CASSSPRQGAPGAFF.